This record concerns one TCR beta chain sequence. Its antigen is not known. A much larger clone differs by one base, so this may be a read error. The CDR3 is 15 amino acids. CDR1 and CDR2 (germline): SGHTA, FQGNSA. V lost 6 bases and J lost 5; bases outside the gene matches: 8. These data are taken from a study of regulatory T cells in long-lasting Graves disease. The time point here: newly diagnosed GD, antithyroid drugs for less than 3 months. The TCR library was prepared using RNA isolated from PBMCs. American Thyroid Association guidelines defined how Graves' disease was diagnosed. Patient provenance is recorded as an endocrinology department in Xi'an, China. For TCR beta, libraries came from iRepertoire HTBI primers and Arm-PCR of CDR3 regions. TCRdb re-called the multiplex PCR reads with MiXCR, one entry per CDR3 protein. Seen here are a few hundred thousand distinct CDR3 sequences, approximately 10% observed once, and the top ten hold about 20%.

Study findings and constraints: Persistent Graves' patients showed less TCR diversity than newly diagnosed patients showed.

These data were likewise used in another study, on T cells in Graves' hyperthyroidism and ophthalmopathy. This second report adds: Ophthalmopathy and stable hyperthyroidism were told apart by a 13 V-J model.

J is TRBJ2-5 and V is TRBV7-2; TRBD2 agrees at 11 bases. Sequenced material: peripheral blood mononuclear cells (PBMCs), taken at new diagnosis, from a patient treated with antithyroid drugs. The clonotype comes from a woman between 18 and 29 years old with Graves disease. CDR3 coding DNA: TGTGCCAGCAGTTTTACTAGCGGGGGTCTCGAGACCCAGTACTTC. Protein: CASSFTSGGLETQYF.